These T cell receptor beta chains were read from a single sample in a study of T cells in Graves' hyperthyroidism and ophthalmopathy. A single record per CDR3 protein comes from TCRdb applying MiXCR to the multiplex PCR reads. Of 650,000 to 700,000 distinct CDR3 sequences in the sample, 15% to 20% are singletons; the top ten hold about 14%. The material sequenced was blood. All receptors derive from a middle-aged man with Graves' hyperthyroidism. The conserved cysteine and the conserved F or W are not part of the CDR3 here. Each record gives: V gene, CDR3 protein.

V gene: TRBV4-1; CDR3 protein: ASSQSLSGGISYEQY
V gene: TRBV28; CDR3 protein: ASSSPDTQY
V gene: TRBV20-1; CDR3 protein: SAREDGGTSFNEQF
V gene: TRBV30; CDR3 protein: AWSAGTHDAF
V gene: TRBV5-4; CDR3 protein: ASSFFNSNQPQH
V gene: TRBV11-2; CDR3 protein: AGSLAGTYEQY
V gene: TRBV28; CDR3 protein: ASIPSGRAYNEQF
V gene: TRBV7-9; CDR3 protein: ASSLYRDLTDTQY
V gene: TRBV2; CDR3 protein: ASRETGNQPQH
V gene: TRBV4-3; CDR3 protein: ASSQGTISYEQY
V gene: TRBV12-3/TRBV12-4; CDR3 protein: ASRAGDGETQY
V gene: TRBV7-3; CDR3 protein: ASSPTTGSNEQF
V gene: TRBV19; CDR3 protein: ASRGGDPSVKNIQY
V gene: TRBV27; CDR3 protein: ASRPQGAGEQY
V gene: TRBV20-1; CDR3 protein: TPPRSGSLTDVSYNEQF
V gene: TRBV19; CDR3 protein: ASSMVERSTDTQY
V gene: TRBV20-1; CDR3 protein: SARHIDRGGNEQY
V gene: TRBV7-3; CDR3 protein: ASSLGGIREQF
V gene: TRBV7-9; CDR3 protein: ASSQSSYNEQF
V gene: TRBV10-3; CDR3 protein: AISEASGRAKVDNEQF
V gene: TRBV7-9; CDR3 protein: ASSLGDLGGTDTQY
V gene: TRBV19; CDR3 protein: ASSIAGDGEQF
V gene: TRBV28; CDR3 protein: ASSLEVDGREQF
V gene: TRBV24-1; CDR3 protein: ATGQRGANVLT